Below are 21 T cell receptor beta chains sequenced from a single sample in a study of vaccination and CD4 T cells after COVID-19. Treatment here: approximately nine-day PBMC culture with coronavirus spike peptide pools or control peptides (ViraFEST assay). Their recognized antigens are unknown. The assay that was used to sequence DNA from cultured CD4+ T cells was the Oncomine TCR Beta short-read assay. TCRdb used MiXCR to reprocess the PCR reads, holding one entry per CDR3 protein. This table holds 15,000 or so distinct CDR3 sequences, over 50% found once. Sequenced input: CD4+ T cells from blood, cultured in vitro. The receptor set was obtained from a human donor who had recovered from COVID-19.

J is TRBJ1-1 and V is TRBV7-2, with D maybe TRBD1 (6 bases). V was pared by 5 bases and J by 3 bases, with 13 bases between. CDR1 and CDR2 from the germline V gene are SGHTA and FQGNSA. The CDR3 consists of 14 residues. The CDR3 nucleotides are TGTGCCAGCAGCCGCCGGGGGCAGGACACTGAAGCTTTCTTT. Translated: CASSRRGQDTEAFF.

J is TRBJ2-5 and V is TRBV6-1, with a tentative D call TRBD1 (6 bases). Deletions cut 4 bases from V and 5 bases from J, with 14 bases between. CDR3 size: 14 residues. CDR1 and CDR2 (germline): MNHNS, SASEGT. CDR3 region: CASSAKQGWETQYF. As DNA, the CDR3 is TGTGCCAGCAGTGCTAAGCAGGGGTGGGAGACCCAGTACTTC.

This clonotype was picked up a small number of times. The chain employs TRBV30 and TRBJ1-5; D unresolved. CDR1 is GTSNPN and CDR2 is SVGIG in the germline V gene (reference sequence). The CDR3 has 12 residues. Trimming removed 3 bases from V and 3 bases from J, with 6 bases in between. The CDR3 DNA sequence: TGTGCCTGGAGGTCACCCAATCAGCCCCAGCATTTT. Protein: CAWRSPNQPQHF.

J is TRBJ1-5 and V is TRBV20-1; D might be TRBD1 (6 bases). The V gene lost 3 bases and the J gene lost 4 bases, with 13 bases spanning the gap. CDR3 length: 14 amino acids. The germline gives CDR1 DFQATT, CDR2 SNEGSKA (reference sequence). The CDR3: CSARAGTKNQPQHF. The DNA of the CDR3 is TGCAGTGCTAGGGCCGGGACAAAGAATCAGCCCCAGCATTTT.

A few counts support this clonotype. The rearrangement links TRBV30 to TRBJ1-1, with unresolved D. The V and J ends lost 6 bases and 1 base respectively, with 9 bases between them. There are 12 residues in the CDR3. Germline V gene data show CDR1 as GTSNPN and CDR2 as SVGIG (reference sequence). The CDR3 sequence: CACGPQNTEAFF. The CDR3 region has the DNA TGTGCCTGTGGACCCCAGAACACTGAAGCTTTCTTT. Full variable domain (remainder filled in from reference TRBV30 and TRBJ1-1): SQTIHQWPATLVQPVGSPLSLECTVEGTSNPNLYWYRQAAGRGLQLLFYSVGIGQISSEVPQNLSASRPQDRQFILSSKKLLLSDSGFYLCACGPQNTEAFFGQGTRLTVV.

The rearrangement uses TRBV7-9 and TRBJ1-4; no reliable D call. Germline lookup yields CDR1 SEHNR and CDR2 FQNEAQ (reference sequence). V was cut by 3 bases and J by 7 bases, with 3 bases left in between. The CDR3 spans 11 residues. This CDR3 reads CASSLSEKLFF. CDR3 in DNA: TGTGCCAGCAGCTTGAGTGAAAAACTGTTTTTT.

The chain has TRBV6-2 or TRBV6-3 and TRBJ1-2; the match to TRBD1 covers 7 bases. CDR1 and CDR2 (germline): MNHEY, SVGEGT. J gave up 2 bases and V 5 bases, and 8 bases lay outside the gene matches. The CDR3 consists of 15 residues. The CDR3 reads CASSRTGQANYGYTF. DNA of the CDR3: TGTGCCAGCAGTCGAACCGGACAGGCGAACTATGGCTACACCTTC.

The chain couples TRBV6-1 to TRBJ1-4, with a weak D call TRBD1 (6 bases). The germline V gene encodes CDR1 MNHNS and CDR2 SASEGT. This CDR3 comprises 14 residues. V was trimmed by 4 bases and J by 6 bases, leaving 12 bases between them. The CDR3 bases are TGTGCCAGCAGTGGAAGGGGGGGAGATGAAAAACTGTTTTTT. Protein: CASSGRGGDEKLFF.

The genes are TRBV19 and TRBJ1-1, with D perhaps matching TRBD1 (6 bases). CDR3 length: 13 amino acids. The germline CDR1 and CDR2 sequences are LNHDA and SQIVND (reference sequence). V shed 5 bases and J shed 5 bases, with 12 bases lying between them. The CDR3 nucleotides read TGTGCCAGTAGTCAACAGGGAGGGACTGAAGCTTTCTTT. Protein product: CASSQQGGTEAFF.

This chain connects TRBV7-2 to TRBJ1-1; 7 bases line up with TRBD1. Per germline, CDR1 SGHTA and CDR2 FQGNSA. CDR3 length: 12 amino acids. V shed 3 bases and J 8 bases; nucleotides not matched to a gene: 3. DNA for the CDR3: TGTGCCAGCAGCTTTTTGGGACAGGAAGCTTTCTTT. Residues: CASSFLGQEAFF.

The chain joins TRBV30 to TRBJ2-1; perhaps TRBD2 as D (7 bases). Looked up from germline, CDR1 is GTSNPN and CDR2 is SVGIG (reference sequence). V gave up 0 bases and J gave up 5 bases, with 14 bases separating them. The CDR3 extends over 15 amino acids. DNA for the CDR3: TGTGCCTGGAGTGTGGGAGGGGGTTATAACAATGAGCAGTTCTTC. Its translation is CAWSVGGGYNNEQFF.

This clonotype was detected a few times. V is TRBV30 and J is TRBJ1-2; 8 positions agree with TRBD1. Trimming cost V 1 base and J 8 bases; bases outside gene matches: 9. The CDR3 has 14 amino acids. Germline CDR1 reads GTSNPN; CDR2 reads SVGIG (reference sequence). The CDR3 DNA follows: TGTGCCTGGAGTGCGATCCGCAGGGGGCCGGGCTACACCTTC. Its protein is CAWSAIRRGPGYTF.

This chain links TRBV19 with TRBJ2-3; 8 nucleotides agree with TRBD2. The CDR3 length is 13 residues. Germline-derived CDR1 and CDR2 are LNHDA and SQIVND (reference sequence). Germline trimming cut 7 bases from V and 4 bases from J; bases unmatched to any gene: 4. The CDR3 protein is CASKSGSSDTQYF. CDR3 bases: TGTGCCAGTAAAAGCGGGAGTTCAGATACGCAGTATTTT.

The rearrangement joins TRBV7-9 to TRBJ1-2; D is ambiguous. The germline gives CDR1 SEHNR, CDR2 FQNEAQ (reference sequence). Deletions cut 1 base from V and 6 bases from J, with 18 bases between. CDR3 length equals 16 residues. Here the CDR3 reads CASSLEWEEWRDGYTF. The CDR3 DNA reads TGTGCCAGCAGCTTAGAGTGGGAAGAGTGGCGGGATGGCTACACCTTC.

This clonotype was observed a handful of times. This chain connects TRBV20-1 to TRBJ1-2; tentative D call: TRBD1 (5 bases). The CDR3 loop spans 15 amino acids. V was trimmed by 0 bases and J by 1 base, leaving 12 bases between them. CDR1 is DFQATT, CDR2 SNEGSKA, per germline (reference sequence). CDR3 nucleotides: TGCAGTGCTAGAGAAGGGAGACAGTTTAACTATGGCTACACCTTC. Translation: CSAREGRQFNYGYTF.

This clonotype was counted a few times. The chain uses TRBV12-3 or TRBV12-4 and TRBJ1-5; no clear D gene. V was shortened by 8 bases and J by 2 bases, with 16 bases between the two germline ends. The CDR3 has 15 amino acids. This CDR3 reads CASHYGSGGNQPQHF. In DNA, the CDR3 is TGTGCCAGCCATTACGGGTCCGGGGGCAATCAGCCCCAGCATTTT.

This clonotype was seen a few times. The V call is TRBV7-6, the J call TRBJ2-1; D perhaps matches TRBD1 (6 bases). CDR1 and CDR2 (germline): SGHVS, FNYEAQ. The CDR3 is 15 amino acids. Trimming pared 1 base from V and 9 bases from J, leaving 16 bases between. CDR3 nucleotide sequence: TGTGCCAGCAGCTTAGAGTACGGACAGCTGTTTGAGCAGTTCTTC. Its protein product is CASSLEYGQLFEQFF.

This clonotype was seen a handful of times. The chain combines TRBV2 with TRBJ1-5; unclear D gene. V lost 6 bases to trimming and J lost 7 bases, with 22 bases between them. Looked up from germline, CDR1 is SNHLY and CDR2 is FYNNEI. The CDR3 consists of 16 residues. CDR3: CASSSGYASAGQPQHF. The CDR3 DNA is TGTGCCAGCAGCTCCGGGTACGCAAGTGCGGGACAGCCCCAGCATTTT.

This chain uses TRBV11-2 with TRBJ2-5; weak D call: TRBD1 (6 bases). With 4 bases removed from V and 5 bases from J, the gap between germline ends came to 11 bases. This CDR3 comprises 13 residues. The germline CDR1 and CDR2 sequences are SGHAT and FQNNGV. The CDR3 reads CASSSYRDETQYF. DNA for the CDR3: TGTGCCAGCAGCTCCTACAGGGATGAGACCCAGTACTTC.

The chain couples TRBV2 to TRBJ2-7; 10 bases map to TRBD1. The germline V gene has CDR1 SNHLY and CDR2 FYNNEI. This CDR3 is 14 amino acids long. V lost 8 bases to trimming and J lost 1 base; unmatched junction nucleotides: 5. The DNA of the CDR3 is TGTGCCAGCCGTCCGGGACAGGGGTCCTACGAGCAGTACTTC. Translation gives CASRPGQGSYEQYF.

The CDR3 is CASREGYHEAFF. The DNA of the CDR3 is TGTGCCAGCAGGGAGGGGTACCACGAAGCTTTCTTT. The V gene is TRBV6-1, the J gene TRBJ1-1; TRBD1 might be the D (5 bases). Germline V lookup: CDR1 MNHNS, CDR2 SASEGT. The CDR3 covers 12 residues. V lost 6 bases, J lost 8 bases, and 13 bases lay in between.